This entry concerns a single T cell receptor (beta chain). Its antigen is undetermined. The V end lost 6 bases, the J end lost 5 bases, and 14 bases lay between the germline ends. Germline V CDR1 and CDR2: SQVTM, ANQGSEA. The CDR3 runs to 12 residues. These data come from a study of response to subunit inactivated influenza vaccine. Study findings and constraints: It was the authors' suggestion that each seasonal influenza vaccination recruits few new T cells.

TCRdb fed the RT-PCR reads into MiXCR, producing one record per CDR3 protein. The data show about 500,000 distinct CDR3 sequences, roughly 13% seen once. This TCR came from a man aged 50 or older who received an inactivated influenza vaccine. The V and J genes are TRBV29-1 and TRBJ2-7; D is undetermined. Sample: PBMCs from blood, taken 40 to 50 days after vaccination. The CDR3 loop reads CSVQPTSDEQYF. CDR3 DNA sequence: TGCAGCGTCCAGCCTACATCGGACGAGCAGTACTTC.